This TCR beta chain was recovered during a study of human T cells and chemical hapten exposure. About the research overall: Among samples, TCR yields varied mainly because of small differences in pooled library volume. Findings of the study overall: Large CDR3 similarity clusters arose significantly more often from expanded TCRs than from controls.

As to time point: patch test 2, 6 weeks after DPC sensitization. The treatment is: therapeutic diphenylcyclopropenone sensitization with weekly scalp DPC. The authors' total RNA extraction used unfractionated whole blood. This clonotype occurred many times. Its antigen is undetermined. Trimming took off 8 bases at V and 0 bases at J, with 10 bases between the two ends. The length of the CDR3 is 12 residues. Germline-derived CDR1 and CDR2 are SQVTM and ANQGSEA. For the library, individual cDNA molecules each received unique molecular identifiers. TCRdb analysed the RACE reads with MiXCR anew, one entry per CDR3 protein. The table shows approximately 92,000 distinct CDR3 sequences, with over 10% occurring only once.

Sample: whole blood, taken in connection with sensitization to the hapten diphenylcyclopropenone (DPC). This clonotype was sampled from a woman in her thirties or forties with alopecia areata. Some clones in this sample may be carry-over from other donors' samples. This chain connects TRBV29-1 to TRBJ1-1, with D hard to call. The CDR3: CSIESMNTEAFF. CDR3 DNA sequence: TGCAGCATCGAGTCTATGAACACTGAAGCTTTCTTT.